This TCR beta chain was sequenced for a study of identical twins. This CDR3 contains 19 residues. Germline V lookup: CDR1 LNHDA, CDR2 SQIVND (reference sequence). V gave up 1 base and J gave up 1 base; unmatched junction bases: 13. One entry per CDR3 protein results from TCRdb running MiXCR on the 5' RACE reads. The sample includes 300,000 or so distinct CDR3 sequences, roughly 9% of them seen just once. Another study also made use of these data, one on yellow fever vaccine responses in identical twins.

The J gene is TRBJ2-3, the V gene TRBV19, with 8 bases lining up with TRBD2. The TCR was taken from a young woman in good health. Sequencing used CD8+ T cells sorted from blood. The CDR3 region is CASSIVLPPTSGGTDTQYF. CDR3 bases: TGTGCCAGTAGTATAGTACTCCCTCCTACTAGCGGAGGCACAGATACGCAGTATTTT. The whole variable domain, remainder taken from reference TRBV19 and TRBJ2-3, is DGGITQSPKYLFRKEGQNVTLSCEQNLNHDAMYWYRQDPGQGLRLIYYSQIVNDFQKGDIAEGYSVSREKKESFPLTVTSAQKNPTAFYLCASSIVLPPTSGGTDTQYFGPGTRLTVL.